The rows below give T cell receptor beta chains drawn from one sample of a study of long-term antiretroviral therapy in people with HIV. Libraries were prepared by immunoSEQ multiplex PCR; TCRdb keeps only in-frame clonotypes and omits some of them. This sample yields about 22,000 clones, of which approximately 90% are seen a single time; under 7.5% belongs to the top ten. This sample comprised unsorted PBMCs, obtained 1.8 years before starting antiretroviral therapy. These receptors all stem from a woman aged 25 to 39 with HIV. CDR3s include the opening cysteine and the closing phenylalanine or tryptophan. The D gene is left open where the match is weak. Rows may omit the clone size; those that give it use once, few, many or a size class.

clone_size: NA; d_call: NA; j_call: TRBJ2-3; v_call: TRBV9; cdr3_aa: CASSVATTPQYF; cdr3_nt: TGTGCCAGCAGCGTAGCTACGACACCGCAGTATTTT
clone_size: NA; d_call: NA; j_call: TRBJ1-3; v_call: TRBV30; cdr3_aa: CAWSVRVGYSGNTIYF; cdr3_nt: TGTGCCTGGAGTGTACGTGTGGGCTACTCTGGAAACACCATATATTTT
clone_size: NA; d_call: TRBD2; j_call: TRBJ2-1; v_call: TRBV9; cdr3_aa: CASSVRLAGGSSYNEQFF; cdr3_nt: TGTGCCAGCAGCGTCCGGCTAGCGGGGGGAAGCTCCTACAATGAGCAGTTCTTC
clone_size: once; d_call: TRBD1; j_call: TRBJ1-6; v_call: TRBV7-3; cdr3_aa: CASSLKTGASSPLHF; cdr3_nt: TGTGCCAGCAGCTTAAAGACAGGGGCTTCTTCACCCCTCCACTTT
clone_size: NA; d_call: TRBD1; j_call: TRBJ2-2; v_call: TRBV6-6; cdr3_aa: CASSYSDREATGELFF; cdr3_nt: TGTGCCAGCAGTTACTCGGACAGGGAGGCCACCGGGGAGCTGTTTTTT
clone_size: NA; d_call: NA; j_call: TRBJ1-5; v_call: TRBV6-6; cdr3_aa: CASSRLPTDNQPQHF; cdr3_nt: TGTGCCAGCAGCCGACTTCCGACGGACAATCAGCCCCAGCATTTT
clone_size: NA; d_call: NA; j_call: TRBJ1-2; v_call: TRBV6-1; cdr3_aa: CASTTKGGNYGYTF; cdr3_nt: TGTGCCAGCACCACCAAGGGGGGTAACTATGGCTACACCTTC
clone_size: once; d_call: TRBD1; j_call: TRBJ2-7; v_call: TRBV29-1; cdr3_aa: CSVDRQGTGNEQYF; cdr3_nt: TGCAGCGTTGATCGTCAGGGGACAGGGAACGAGCAGTACTTC
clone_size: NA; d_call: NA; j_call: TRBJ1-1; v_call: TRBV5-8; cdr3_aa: CASSLYLGGVTEAFF; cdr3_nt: TGTGCCAGCAGCTTGTATCTGGGGGGAGTGACTGAAGCTTTCTTT
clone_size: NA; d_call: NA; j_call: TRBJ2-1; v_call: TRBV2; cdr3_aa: CASSTGSYNEQFF; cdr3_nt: TGTGCCAGCTCGACGGGGTCCTACAATGAGCAGTTCTTC
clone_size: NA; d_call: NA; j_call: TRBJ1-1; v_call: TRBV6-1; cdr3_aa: CASNSEILNTEAFF; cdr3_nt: TGTGCCAGCAATAGCGAGATCTTGAACACTGAAGCTTTCTTT
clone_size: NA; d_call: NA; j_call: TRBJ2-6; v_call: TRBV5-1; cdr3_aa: CASSLGGTFGANVLTF; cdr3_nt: TGCGCCAGCAGCTTGGGTGGGACATTCGGGGCCAACGTCCTGACTTTC
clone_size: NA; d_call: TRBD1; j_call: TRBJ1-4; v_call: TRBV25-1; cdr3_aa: CASSQTGGREKLFF; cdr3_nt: TGTGCCAGCAGCCAGACAGGGGGCAGAGAAAAACTGTTTTTT
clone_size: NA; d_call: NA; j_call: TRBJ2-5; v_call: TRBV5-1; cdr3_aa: CASSWGWGSTIQETQYF; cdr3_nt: TGCGCCAGCAGCTGGGGTTGGGGTAGCACGATCCAAGAGACCCAGTACTTC
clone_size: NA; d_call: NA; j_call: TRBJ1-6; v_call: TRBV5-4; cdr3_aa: CASSPGSGRDSPLHF; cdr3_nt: TGTGCCAGCAGTCCGGGTTCGGGCAGGGATTCACCCCTCCACTTT
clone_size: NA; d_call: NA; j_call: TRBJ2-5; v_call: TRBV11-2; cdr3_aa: CASSLFNSETQYF; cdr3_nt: TGTGCCAGCAGCTTATTCAATTCGGAGACCCAGTACTTC
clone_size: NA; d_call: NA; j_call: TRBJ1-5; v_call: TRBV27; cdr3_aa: CASSLSETSNQPQHF; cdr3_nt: TGTGCCAGCAGTTTATCCGAAACTAGCAATCAGCCCCAGCATTTT
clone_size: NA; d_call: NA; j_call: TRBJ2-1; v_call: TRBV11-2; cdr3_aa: CASSLGTGRAYNEQFF; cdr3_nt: TGTGCCAGCAGCTTAGGAACAGGGAGGGCCTACAATGAGCAGTTCTTC
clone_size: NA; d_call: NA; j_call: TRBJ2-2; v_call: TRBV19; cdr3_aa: CASKEGPTNTGELFF; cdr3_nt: TGTGCCAGTAAAGAGGGGCCCACGAACACCGGGGAGCTGTTTTTT
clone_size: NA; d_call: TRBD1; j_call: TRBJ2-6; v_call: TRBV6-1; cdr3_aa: CASSGPRDRGPGANVLTF; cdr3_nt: TGTGCCAGCAGTGGACCCCGGGACAGGGGGCCTGGGGCCAACGTCCTGACTTTC
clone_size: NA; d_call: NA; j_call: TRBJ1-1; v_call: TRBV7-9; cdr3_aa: CASSLTEAFF; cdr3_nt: TGTGCCAGCAGCTTAACTGAAGCTTTCTTT
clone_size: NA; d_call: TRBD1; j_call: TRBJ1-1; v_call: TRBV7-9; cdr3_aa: CASSTRPGQGKGNTEAFF; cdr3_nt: TGTGCCAGCAGCACCAGACCGGGACAGGGGAAGGGGAACACTGAAGCTTTCTTT
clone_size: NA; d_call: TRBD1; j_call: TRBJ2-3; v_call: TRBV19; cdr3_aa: CASSTGRGRVITDTQYF; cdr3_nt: TGTGCCAGTAGTACCGGAAGGGGGCGGGTTATTACAGATACGCAGTATTTT
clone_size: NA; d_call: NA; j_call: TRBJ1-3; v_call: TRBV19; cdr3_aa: CASSRAGNTIYF; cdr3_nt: TGTGCCAGTTCCCGCGCTGGAAACACCATATATTTT
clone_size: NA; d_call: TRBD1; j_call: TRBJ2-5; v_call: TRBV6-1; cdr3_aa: CASSPRTGSSDQYF; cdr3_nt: TGTGCCAGCAGTCCACGGACAGGGTCTTCTGACCAGTACTTC
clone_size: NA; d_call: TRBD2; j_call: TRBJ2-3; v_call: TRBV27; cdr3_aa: CASSLTSGGLDTQYF; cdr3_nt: TGTGCCAGCAGTTTGACTAGCGGGGGTTTGGATACGCAGTATTTT
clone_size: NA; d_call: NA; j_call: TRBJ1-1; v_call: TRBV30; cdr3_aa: CAWSVGKGVTFF; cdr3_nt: TGTGCCTGGAGTGTAGGCAAAGGTGTGACTTTCTTT
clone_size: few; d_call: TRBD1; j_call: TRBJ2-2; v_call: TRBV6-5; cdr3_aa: CASGTGVNTGELFF; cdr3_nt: TGTGCCAGCGGGACAGGAGTCAACACCGGGGAGCTGTTTTTT
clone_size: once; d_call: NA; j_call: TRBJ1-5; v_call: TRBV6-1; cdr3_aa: CASSGLQISEPQHF; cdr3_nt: TGTGCCAGCAGCGGGCTTCAAATATCCGAGCCCCAGCATTTT